This TCR beta chain was identified during a study of blood T cell repertoires in COVID-19. Assay used: immunoSEQ multiplex PCR; TCRdb lists only in-frame clones, some missing. The table includes some 200,000 clones, 70% to 90% detected once. Germline loops: CDR1 LGHNA, CDR2 YSLEER. CDR3 length: 13 amino acids. The junction had 7 bases not matched to a gene; V was cut back by 0 bases and J by 14 bases. This chain joins TRBV4-3 and TRBJ2-3; TRBD2 agrees at 8 bases. The source is a man at least 80 years old with acute or convalescent COVID-19. The source material was peripheral blood. CDR3 nucleotides: TGCGCCAGCAGCCAAGATGGGGCAGCGGGAGTGTATTTT. This encodes CASSQDGAAGVYF.